Listed below are T cell receptor beta chains from one sample, sequenced in a study of blood T cell repertoires in COVID-19. Libraries were prepared by immunoSEQ multiplex PCR; TCRdb keeps only in-frame clonotypes and omits some of them. The sample lists hundreds of thousands of clones, almost 90% occurring once. Sequenced material: peripheral blood. The receptors originated from a woman in her thirties or forties with COVID-19, enrolled during active disease. CDR3s include the opening cysteine and the closing phenylalanine or tryptophan. D genes are given only for firm matches. The size field is filled for only some rows; it gives once, few, many or a size class.

j_call v_call clone_size d_call cdr3_length cdr3_nt cdr3_aa
TRBJ2-6 TRBV27 NA NA 16 TGTGCCAGCAGTATTTACAGGGACTCTGGGGCCAACGTCCTGACTTTC CASSIYRDSGANVLTF
TRBJ1-2 TRBV28 once TRBD1 14 TGTGCCAGCAGTTTATCAACAACAGGGGGTGGCTACACCTTC CASSLSTTGGGYTF
TRBJ1-6 TRBV18 NA TRBD1 14 TGTGCCAGCACCCGGGACAGTTACAATTCACCCCTCCACTTT CASTRDSYNSPLHF
TRBJ2-1 TRBV2 NA TRBD2 14 TGTGCCAGCAGGCTAGGCGGGGGTTACAATGAGCAGTTCTTC CASRLGGGYNEQFF
TRBJ2-7 TRBV7-2 NA TRBD2 16 TGTGCCAGCAGCTTAGATCTAGCGGTGGGTTCCTACGAGCAGTACTTC CASSLDLAVGSYEQYF
TRBJ2-7 TRBV29-1 NA NA 12 TGCAGCGCCTCTTCCCTAGCGCAGGAGCAGTACTTC CSASSLAQEQYF
TRBJ2-1 TRBV7-9 NA TRBD1 16 TGTGCCAGCAGCCCCCGGAACAGGGGGCACTACAATGAGCAGTTCTTC CASSPRNRGHYNEQFF
TRBJ2-1 TRBV6-5 NA NA 14 TGTGCCAGCACTAGGGGGAACAGAGGCAATGAGCAGTTCTTC CASTRGNRGNEQFF
TRBJ1-6 TRBV12-5 NA NA 16 TGTGCTAGTGGTCTGGGGATCAGACAGGCTAATTCACCCCTCCACTTT CASGLGIRQANSPLHF
TRBJ2-3 TRBV27 NA TRBD1 13 TGTGCCAGCGGGGACAGGTGGTCAGATACGCAGTATTTT CASGDRWSDTQYF
TRBJ1-1 TRBV21-1 NA NA 17 TGTGCCAGCATCTACCGCCGGGACAGGGCTCCGAACACTGAAGCTTTCTTT CASIYRRDRAPNTEAFF
TRBJ2-1 TRBV15 once NA 17 TGTGCCACCAGCAGAGCCCCGACAGACTCTCCCTACAATGAGCAGTTCTTC CATSRAPTDSPYNEQFF
TRBJ1-5 TRBV19 NA TRBD1 13 TGTGCCAGTAGCGGGACAGGGGCTCAGCCCCAGCATTTT CASSGTGAQPQHF
TRBJ1-4 TRBV2 NA NA 14 TGTGCCAGCAGGCCCAGGGGTAGGATAGAAAAACTGTTTTTT CASRPRGRIEKLFF
TRBJ1-2 TRBV6-2/TRBV6-3 NA NA 16 TGTGCCAGCAGTTACTCGACTCCGGGACTCGGCTATGGCTACACCTTC CASSYSTPGLGYGYTF
TRBJ2-5 TRBV5-4 NA TRBD2 14 TGTGCCAGCTCTAGCGGGGGGCCCAGAGAGACCCAGTACTTC CASSSGGPRETQYF
TRBJ2-2 TRBV13 once NA 16 TGTGCCAGCAGCTTAGGTAGCAGCTTAAACACCGGGGAGCTGTTTTTT CASSLGSSLNTGELFF
TRBJ1-5 TRBV6-5 NA TRBD1 13 TGTGCCAGCAGCTACAGGGGTCGGGAGCCCCAGCATTTT CASSYRGREPQHF
TRBJ1-3 TRBV9 NA NA 18 TGTGCCAGCAGCTTATCTCAACCTACAGGTTCGAGCGGAAACACCATATATTTT CASSLSQPTGSSGNTIYF
TRBJ2-2 TRBV7-9 NA TRBD1 17 TGTGCCAGCAGCTTACCTAGAGGGACAGCCAACACCGGGGAGCTGTTTTTT CASSLPRGTANTGELFF
TRBJ2-1 TRBV19 NA TRBD2 17 TGTGCCACGAAGGGACTAGCGGGCACCAAGTACGGAAATGAGCAGTTCTTC CATKGLAGTKYGNEQFF
TRBJ1-2 TRBV19 many NA 11 TGTGCCACTCACAGGAACTATGGCTACACCTTC CATHRNYGYTF
TRBJ1-5 TRBV19 NA TRBD1 14 TGTGCCAGTAGACGGGGACAGGGGAATCAGCCCCAGCATTTT CASRRGQGNQPQHF
TRBJ2-5 TRBV9 NA TRBD1 15 TGTGCCAGCAGCGCGTCCGACAGGGGTGGAGAGACCCAGTACTTC CASSASDRGGETQYF
TRBJ2-5 TRBV7-9 NA NA 14 TGTGCCAGCAGCCCGCGGCAGTTCCAAGAGACCCAGTACTTC CASSPRQFQETQYF
TRBJ1-2 TRBV7-3 NA NA 14 TGTGCCAGCAGCTTAACCGCTCAGGGGTATGGCTACACCTTC CASSLTAQGYGYTF
TRBJ1-2 TRBV5-1 NA TRBD1 14 TGCGCCAGCAGCTTGGGACAGGGGGCGTTTGGCTACACCTTC CASSLGQGAFGYTF
TRBJ1-6 TRBV27 NA TRBD1 14 TGTGCCAGCAGGCTAACAGGGGGCGATTCACCCCTCCACTTT CASRLTGGDSPLHF
TRBJ1-2 TRBV7-3 once NA 13 TGTGCCAGCAGCCGACAGGTCACCGGCGGCTACACCTTC CASSRQVTGGYTF
TRBJ2-2 TRBV6-4 few NA 13 TGTGCCAGCAGTGACTCTAGCACCGGGGAGCTGTTTTTT CASSDSSTGELFF
TRBJ2-7 TRBV4-3 NA NA 13 TGCGCCAGCAGCCAAGATTTGCGGTACGAGCAGTACTTC CASSQDLRYEQYF
TRBJ1-1 TRBV6-2/TRBV6-3 NA NA 14 TGTGCCAGCAGCCCCGGGGGGCTGAACACTGAAGCTTTCTTT CASSPGGLNTEAFF
TRBJ1-1 TRBV10-1 NA TRBD1 15 TGCGCCAGCAGTGGAGGGGGCGCTTCTACCACTGAAGCTTTCTTT CASSGGGASTTEAFF
TRBJ2-7 TRBV6-4 few NA 14 TGTGCCAGCAGTGACTCAGAGACAGGCGGCGAGCAGTACTTC CASSDSETGGEQYF
TRBJ1-2 TRBV25-1 once NA 14 TGTGCCAGCAGTGAAAGCAGGGATGGCTATGGCTACACCTTC CASSESRDGYGYTF
TRBJ1-1 TRBV6-2/TRBV6-3 NA NA 14 TGTGCCAGCAGTTACCACTTCTCTAGGACTGAAGCTTTCTTT CASSYHFSRTEAFF
TRBJ2-7 TRBV6-5 NA TRBD2 13 TGTGCCAGCAGTTTTAGCGGGGCCAGCGAGCAGTACTTC CASSFSGASEQYF
TRBJ1-3 TRBV30 NA NA 14 TGTGCCTGGACCCCGACAGTCTCTGGAAACACCATATATTTT CAWTPTVSGNTIYF
TRBJ1-3 TRBV6-5 NA NA 13 TGTGCCAGCAGGGCGGCCTCTGGAAACACCATATATTTT CASRAASGNTIYF
TRBJ2-1 TRBV7-9 once NA 12 TGTGCCAGCAGCCAAGAGCGCCATGAGCAGTTCTTC CASSQERHEQFF
TRBJ1-1 TRBV14 once TRBD1 15 TGTGCCAGCAGCCCCTGGACAGGGGTGAACACTGAAGCTTTCTTT CASSPWTGVNTEAFF
TRBJ2-5 TRBV7-9 NA TRBD1 15 TGTGCCAGCGGGCTCCACATCGACAGGGGGGAGACCCAGTACTTC CASGLHIDRGETQYF
TRBJ1-6 TRBV19 NA TRBD1 14 TGTGCCAGTAGCCGGGACAGGCGGAATTCACCCCTCCACTTT CASSRDRRNSPLHF
TRBJ2-1 TRBV10-2 NA TRBD2 19 TGCGCCAGCAGGCGGGTGCTAGCGGGGGGGCTTAGCTCCTACAATGAGCAGTTCTTC CASRRVLAGGLSSYNEQFF
TRBJ2-7 TRBV2 once TRBD2 18 TGTGCCAGCAGTGCGCGGGGACTAGCGGGGGGGCTCTCCTACGAGCAGTACTTC CASSARGLAGGLSYEQYF
TRBJ1-6 TRBV7-9 few NA 14 TGTGCCAGCAGCTCCCTAGTCGCAAATTCACCCCTCCACTTT CASSSLVANSPLHF
TRBJ1-4 TRBV7-3 NA NA 19 TGTGCCAGCAGCTTACTACGACTATCGCGCTTTTGGACTAATGAAAAACTGTTTTTT CASSLLRLSRFWTNEKLFF